These 28 T cell receptor beta chains share one sample of origin, sequenced in a study of shared clonotypes between healthy human individuals. Repertoires were generated with immunoSEQ multiplex PCR, while TCRdb's copy carries only in-frame clones and drops some. The table shows under 1 million clones, with around 93% occurring only once. Naive-designated CD8 cells lacked CD45RO, were positively enriched for CCR7, and omitted terminally differentiated effector memory CD45RA+ cells. What was sequenced was naive CD8+ T cells sorted from blood. These receptors were taken from a man between 25 and 39 years old in good health.

The gene calls are TRBV7-6 and TRBJ2-1; D may be TRBD2 (6 bases). This CDR3 is 16 amino acids long. CDR1 is SGHVS, CDR2 FNYEAQ, per germline. Trimming removed 0 bases at V and 0 bases at J, with 9 bases between. CDR3 nucleotides: TGTGCCAGCAGCTTAGCGCTAGCGACCTCCTACAATGAGCAGTTCTTC. Translation: CASSLALATSYNEQFF.

This sequence joins TRBV6-6 and TRBJ1-1, with D possibly being TRBD1 (6 bases). This CDR3 comprises 15 residues. Germline lookup yields CDR1 MNHNY and CDR2 SVGAGI (reference sequence). Trimming pared 4 bases from V and 1 base from J, leaving 13 bases between. The CDR3 protein is CASSFNRVGNTEAFF. The CDR3 region has the DNA TGTGCCAGCAGTTTCAACAGGGTCGGGAACACTGAAGCTTTCTTT.

CDR3 loop: CASSSVNRDREYEQYF. The DNA of the CDR3 is TGTGCCAGCAGCTCTGTAAACCGGGACAGGGAGTACGAGCAGTACTTC. The chain links TRBV7-9 to TRBJ2-7, with 9 bases lining up with TRBD1. With 4 bases clipped from V and 4 bases from J, the junction kept 11 bases outside the gene matches. The CDR3 totals 16 residues. Per the germline V gene, CDR1 is SEHNR and CDR2 is FQNEAQ (reference sequence).

The V gene is TRBV5-5, the J gene TRBJ2-7; TRBD1 aligns across 11 bases. V lost 3 bases to trimming and J lost 4 bases; unmatched junction nucleotides: 9. The CDR3 extends over 16 amino acids. Germline V gene sequence: CDR1 SGHKS, CDR2 YYEKEE (reference sequence). The CDR3 region is CASSSVRTGGWYEQYF. Here the CDR3 DNA reads TGTGCCAGCAGCTCAGTACGGACAGGGGGCTGGTACGAGCAGTACTTC.

The chain recombines TRBV5-6 with TRBJ2-7; D gene ambiguous. CDR1 is SGHDT, CDR2 YYEEEE, per germline. This CDR3 region has 13 residues. V was pared by 2 bases and J by 0 bases, with 6 bases between. The CDR3 sequence is CASSFWPSYEQYF. CDR3 DNA: TGTGCCAGCAGCTTTTGGCCCTCCTACGAGCAGTACTTC.

The chain uses TRBV5-5 and TRBJ2-7; no definite D call. The CDR3 has 15 amino acids. V lost 0 bases and J 2 bases, leaving 12 bases between the germline ends. Germline loops: CDR1 SGHKS, CDR2 YYEKEE (reference sequence). The chain's CDR3 is CASSLASSATYEQYF. CDR3 coding DNA: TGTGCCAGCAGCTTGGCCAGCAGCGCCACCTACGAGCAGTACTTC.

This chain joins TRBV4-3 and TRBJ2-1; D unclear. There are 15 residues in the CDR3. V dropped 5 bases and J dropped 3 bases, with 14 bases sitting between them. Germline CDR1 reads LGHNA; CDR2 reads YSLEER. The CDR3 bases are TGCGCCAGCAGCACGACGGAAGCGAGCTACAATGAGCAGTTCTTC. The encoded protein is CASSTTEASYNEQFF.

The chain couples TRBV27 to TRBJ1-4, with D perhaps matching TRBD1 (5 bases). Trimming stripped 4 bases from V and 8 bases from J, with 14 bases between. Germline V gives CDR1 MNHEY, CDR2 SMNVEV (reference sequence). The CDR3 consists of 14 residues. CDR3 sequence (DNA): TGTGCCAGCAGTTCACAGGTGGGGAACGAAAAACTGTTTTTT. Protein sequence: CASSSQVGNEKLFF.

V is TRBV11-2 and J is TRBJ2-1; TRBD2 matches at 8 bases. CDR1 is SGHAT, CDR2 FQNNGV, per germline. V gave up 5 bases and J gave up 10 bases; unmatched junction bases: 16. This CDR3 has 16 residues. CDR3 nucleotides: TGTGCCAGCAGCCAAGGGGGGACTAGGGGCCTTGGGGAGCAGTTCTTC. Translating it yields CASSQGGTRGLGEQFF.

The genes are TRBV4-1 and TRBJ2-7; TRBD2 aligns across 13 bases. The V segment lost 4 bases and the J segment 4 bases; nucleotides outside the gene matches: 10. The CDR3 runs 17 residues. Germline V CDR1 and CDR2: MGHRA, YSYEKL. The CDR3 DNA reads TGCGCCAGCAGCCCGACTAGCGGGAGGCATGGCGCTTACGAGCAGTACTTC. Translating it yields CASSPTSGRHGAYEQYF.

The chain uses TRBV7-2 and TRBJ2-2; no definite D call. Germline V gene data show CDR1 as SGHTA and CDR2 as FQGNSA. V was trimmed by 3 bases and J by 13 bases, leaving 15 bases between them. This CDR3 region has 13 residues. The CDR3 nucleotides are TGTGCCAGCAGCTTCTTCGGGTTGGAGAGGCTGTTTTTT. It specifies CASSFFGLERLFF.

This chain links TRBV28 with TRBJ2-2, with 8 bases aligning to TRBD1. The CDR3 runs to 14 residues. Trimming removed 11 bases from V and 2 bases from J; junction bases left unmatched: 7. Germline-derived CDR1 and CDR2 are MDHEN and SYDVKM. The CDR3 nucleotides read TGTGCCCTAAGTGGGACAGGAAACACCGGGGAGCTGTTTTTT. It codes for CALSGTGNTGELFF.

This clone was recorded only once. The V call is TRBV6-5, the J call TRBJ2-7; tentative D call: TRBD1 (5 bases). V lost 4 bases, J lost 3 bases, and 7 bases lay in between. The V gene's germline CDR1 is MNHEY and CDR2 SVGAGI. This CDR3 has 12 amino acids. CDR3 bases: TGTGCCAGCAGTTCACAGGTCTACGAGCAGTACTTC. Its translation is CASSSQVYEQYF.

The chain is built from TRBV23-1 and TRBJ2-2; TRBD1 is a possible D gene (6 bases). TRBV23-1 is assigned to the ORF class and has an uncertain function. The CDR3 runs to 16 residues. Trimming stripped 4 bases from V and 5 bases from J, with 17 bases between. CDR3 residues: CASSPQQGFPTGELFF. DNA of the CDR3: TGCGCCAGCAGTCCCCAACAGGGCTTCCCTACCGGGGAGCTGTTTTTT.

J is TRBJ2-2 and V is TRBV7-9; 14 bases match TRBD2. Looked up from germline, CDR1 is SEHNR and CDR2 is FQNEAQ (reference sequence). The CDR3 runs to 17 residues. V lost 4 bases to trimming and J lost 4 bases; unmatched junction nucleotides: 5. DNA of the CDR3: TGTGCCAGCAGCTCGGGACTAGCGGGAGTGGTCACCGGGGAGCTGTTTTTT. It encodes CASSSGLAGVVTGELFF.

This clone was observed a few times. Other nucleotide sequences in the sample specify the same CDR3. The genes are TRBV6-5 and TRBJ1-1; no clear D gene. Per the germline V gene, CDR1 is MNHEY and CDR2 is SVGAGI. V was clipped by 2 bases and J by 5 bases, with 3 bases between them. The CDR3 covers 11 residues. The CDR3 spells CASSYGTEAFF. The CDR3 DNA is TGTGCCAGCAGTTACGGGACTGAAGCTTTCTTT.

The rearrangement links TRBV7-9 to TRBJ2-2, with D possibly being TRBD2 (6 bases). Germline-derived CDR1 and CDR2 are SEHNR and FQNEAQ (reference sequence). Trimming stripped 0 bases from V and 1 base from J, with 9 bases between. The CDR3 consists of 16 residues. CDR3 nucleotide sequence: TGTGCCAGCAGCTTAGCGGCGGGGATGAACACCGGGGAGCTGTTTTTT. This encodes CASSLAAGMNTGELFF.

V gene TRBV27 combines with J gene TRBJ1-2; D is unclear. The CDR3 has 13 amino acids. CDR1 is MNHEY and CDR2 is SMNVEV in the germline V gene (reference sequence). Between the trimmed V and J ends, which lost 5 bases and 8 bases, there was a span of 15 bases. The DNA of the CDR3 is TGTGCCAGCAGTCCGGGTCCTCTCTGGGGCTACACCTTC. This translates into CASSPGPLWGYTF.

CDR3 amino acids: CASSSSGGEAFF. The CDR3 DNA reads TGTGCCAGCAGTAGCTCCGGCGGAGAAGCTTTCTTT. The J gene is TRBJ1-1, the V gene TRBV6-6; D not certain. CDR3 length: 12 amino acids. The V end was cut by 5 bases, the J end by 8 bases, with 12 bases between. Looked up from germline, CDR1 is MNHNY and CDR2 is SVGAGI (reference sequence).

The genes are TRBV7-3 and TRBJ2-2; D gene uncertain. This CDR3 is built from 17 residues. Germline assignment: CDR1 SGHTA and CDR2 FQGTGA. Trimming removed 1 base from V and 3 bases from J, with 15 bases in between. The CDR3 sequence is CASSLRFAYSDTGELFF. CDR3 nucleotide sequence: TGTGCCAGCAGCTTAAGATTCGCCTATTCGGACACCGGGGAGCTGTTTTTT. Drawing the rest from reference TRBV7-3 and TRBJ2-2, the complete variable domain is GAGVSQTPSNKVTEKGKYVELRCDPISGHTALYWYRQSLGQGPEFLIYFQGTGAADDSGLPNDRFFAVRPEGSVSTLKIQRTERGDSAVYLCASSLRFAYSDTGELFFGEGSRLTVL.

V and J are TRBV9 and TRBJ2-6; D gene ambiguous. Germline lookup yields CDR1 SGDLS and CDR2 YYNGEE. Trimming left V 3 bases short and J 2 bases short, with 15 bases between. The CDR3 has 17 residues. CDR3 loop: CASSGPRSGAGANVLTF. CDR3 sequence (DNA): TGTGCCAGCAGCGGGCCCCGGAGTGGGGCTGGGGCCAACGTCCTGACTTTC.

The chain couples TRBV5-1 to TRBJ1-1; D ambiguous. The CDR3 extends over 14 amino acids. Germline CDR1 reads SGHRS; CDR2 reads YFSETQ. V was clipped by 0 bases and J by 4 bases, with 10 bases between them. DNA for the CDR3: TGCGCCAGCAGCTTGGACACCGGAGGCACTGAAGCTTTCTTT. Protein sequence: CASSLDTGGTEAFF.

J is TRBJ2-1 and V is TRBV6-5; D is unclear. Germline CDR1 is MNHEY and CDR2 is SVGAGI. The ends were cut back, 0 bases at V and 8 bases at J, with 2 bases in the middle. The CDR3 covers 11 residues. As DNA, the CDR3 is TGTGCCAGCAGTTACTCATATGAGCAGTTCTTC. Translated: CASSYSYEQFF.

The chain links TRBV11-2 to TRBJ2-7; no definite D call. This CDR3 has 14 amino acids. V shed 1 base and J shed 2 bases, with 9 bases lying between them. The germline CDR1 and CDR2 sequences are SGHAT and FQNNGV. The CDR3 loop is CASSLGYRAYEQYF. CDR3 DNA sequence: TGTGCCAGCAGCTTAGGATACAGAGCCTACGAGCAGTACTTC.

The chain recombines TRBV27 with TRBJ2-5; D gene ambiguous. V lost 1 base and J 4 bases, leaving 13 bases between the germline ends. The germline V gene has CDR1 MNHEY and CDR2 SMNVEV (reference sequence). The CDR3 runs to 15 residues. CDR3 coding DNA: TGTGCCAGCAGTTTATGGCCCTATGGGCGAGAGACCCAGTACTTC. Translating it yields CASSLWPYGRETQYF.

This clone was recorded once. The CDR3 sequence: CASSLNQGWATNEKLFF. The CDR3 bases are TGTGCCAGCAGCTTAAATCAGGGGTGGGCAACTAATGAAAAACTGTTTTTT. The rearrangement joins TRBV11-2 to TRBJ1-4, with D perhaps matching TRBD1 (6 bases). This CDR3 comprises 17 residues. V lost 2 bases to trimming and J lost 0 bases, with 13 bases between them. Germline lookup yields CDR1 SGHAT and CDR2 FQNNGV.

The rearrangement uses TRBV11-2 and TRBJ1-6; D gene ambiguous. Germline V gene data show CDR1 as SGHAT and CDR2 as FQNNGV. The CDR3 spans 14 residues. The ends were cut back, 1 base at V and 11 bases at J, with 12 bases in the middle. Here the CDR3 reads CASSLGGSEAPLHF. CDR3 DNA: TGTGCCAGCAGCTTAGGTGGTTCGGAGGCACCCCTCCACTTT. Full variable domain (rest looked up from reference TRBV11-2 and TRBJ1-6): EAGVAQSPRYKIIEKRQSVAFWCNPISGHATLYWYQQILGQGPKLLIQFQNNGVVDDSQLPKDRFSAERLKGVDSTLKIQPAKLEDSAVYLCASSLGGSEAPLHFGNGTRLTVT.

The gene calls are TRBV15 and TRBJ2-7; 12 nucleotides line up with TRBD2. The CDR3 has 15 residues. Germline lookup yields CDR1 LNHNV and CDR2 YYDKDF (reference sequence). V trimming: 4 bases; J trimming: 3 bases; junction bases outside the gene matches: 4. The CDR3 loop reads CATSTGTSGYYEQYF. CDR3 in DNA: TGTGCCACCAGCACAGGGACTAGCGGGTACTACGAGCAGTACTTC. Based on the CDR3 plus reference TRBV15 and TRBJ2-7, the full variable domain is DAMVIQNPRYQVTQFGKPVTLSCSQTLNHNVMYWYQQKSSQAPKLLFHYYDKDFNNEADTPDNFQSRRPNTSFCFLDIRSPGLGDTAMYLCATSTGTSGYYEQYFGPGTRLTVT.